A single sample gave rise to the 25 T cell receptor beta chains below, sequenced in a study of T cell repertoires in cytomegalovirus infection. TCRdb analysed the reads with MiXCR anew, one entry per CDR3 protein. The profile shows a few hundred thousand distinct CDR3 sequences, approximately 9.1% of them singletons. The sequenced material came from PBMCs. These receptors were collected from a human donor in good health (CMV status not recorded). Some clones in this sample may be carry-over from other donors' samples.

The chain recombines TRBV30 with TRBJ1-5; the match to TRBD1 covers 7 bases. The V gene's germline CDR1 is GTSNPN and CDR2 SVGIG (reference sequence). Trimming removed 4 bases from V and 7 bases from J; junction bases left unmatched: 10. The CDR3 sequence is 14 residues long. The chain's CDR3 is CAWTVGQNSQPQHF. CDR3 in DNA: TGTGCCTGGACCGTGGGACAGAACAGCCAGCCCCAGCATTTT.

This clonotype was counted a few times. This chain joins TRBV29-1 and TRBJ1-5; D is unclear. The V and J ends lost 4 bases and 1 base respectively, with 8 bases between them. CDR3 length: 13 amino acids. Germline values: CDR1 SQVTM, CDR2 ANQGSEA. CDR3 bases: TGCAGCGTTGTCACGGACAGCAATCAGCCCCAGCATTTT. It is translated as CSVVTDSNQPQHF.

The table lists this clonotype with many counts. V gene TRBV7-8 combines with J gene TRBJ1-6; a weak D match, TRBD1 (6 bases). CDR3 length: 16 amino acids. The germline V gene encodes CDR1 SGHVS and CDR2 FQNEAQ. Between the trimmed V and J ends, which lost 1 base and 5 bases, there was a span of 12 bases. The CDR3 region has the DNA TGTGCCAGCAGCTTAGGGGGGGGGGCGAATAATTCACCCCTCCACTTT. The encoded protein is CASSLGGGANNSPLHF.

This clonotype has at least ten counts. This sequence joins TRBV7-2 and TRBJ2-3; TRBD1 matches 9 bases. This CDR3 region has 15 residues. The germline V gene has CDR1 SGHTA and CDR2 FQGNSA. Trimming cost V 5 bases and J 0 bases; bases outside gene matches: 3. The CDR3 DNA reads TGTGCCAGCAGCACAGGACAGGGGAGCACAGATACGCAGTATTTT. Translation: CASSTGQGSTDTQYF.

This clonotype was recorded many times. The gene calls are TRBV12-3 or TRBV12-4 and TRBJ2-7; D is unclear. Trimming cost V 3 bases and J 3 bases, with 9 bases left between them. The CDR3 has 13 amino acids. The CDR3 region is CASSLGHNYEQYF. In nucleotides, the CDR3 is TGTGCCAGCAGTTTGGGCCACAACTACGAGCAGTACTTC.

The V gene is TRBV20-1, the J gene TRBJ2-5, with D tentatively TRBD1 or TRBD2 (5 bases each). This CDR3 is built from 13 residues. Germline CDR1 DFQATT, CDR2 SNEGSKA (reference sequence). V was trimmed by 0 bases and J by 7 bases, leaving 12 bases between them. This chain's CDR3 is CSARDRGTGTQYF. In DNA, the CDR3 is TGCAGTGCTAGAGATCGAGGGACGGGGACCCAGTACTTC.

This clonotype was seen at least ten times. This chain joins TRBV7-2 and TRBJ2-7, with a weak D call TRBD2 (6 bases). Trimming removed 5 bases from V and 0 bases from J, with 17 bases in between. The CDR3 runs to 16 residues. Germline V CDR1 and CDR2: SGHTA, FQGNSA. The DNA of the CDR3 is TGTGCCAGCAGCCCGCGGGACCGTGGGGGCTCCTACGAGCAGTACTTC. Its translation: CASSPRDRGGSYEQYF.

This clonotype was counted ten times or more. V and J are TRBV6-2 or TRBV6-3 and TRBJ2-1; D may be TRBD2 (7 bases). Germline values: CDR1 MNHEY, CDR2 SVGEGT. V shed 2 bases and J shed 4 bases, with 15 bases lying between them. This CDR3 is 16 amino acids long. The CDR3 DNA sequence: TGTGCCAGCAGTTACGACGGCGGGGGCCAGTACAATGAGCAGTTCTTC. It specifies CASSYDGGGQYNEQFF.

This clonotype was found many times. This chain joins TRBV7-9 and TRBJ1-3, with D unclear. CDR1 is SEHNR, CDR2 FQNEAQ, per germline (reference sequence). The CDR3 totals 14 residues. Trimming pared 5 bases from V and 3 bases from J, leaving 11 bases between. This chain's CDR3 is CASSPQTGGNTIYF. DNA of the CDR3: TGTGCCAGCAGCCCGCAGACGGGTGGAAACACCATATATTTT.

There are many counts of this clonotype. The genes are TRBV7-8 and TRBJ1-5, with a tentative D call TRBD1 (6 bases). This CDR3 is 15 amino acids long. Trimming removed 5 bases from V and 7 bases from J, with 18 bases in between. The germline V gene has CDR1 SGHVS and CDR2 FQNEAQ. The CDR3 loop is CASSQREGGAQPQHF. DNA of the CDR3: TGTGCCAGCAGCCAGAGGGAAGGGGGGGCACAGCCCCAGCATTTT. The whole variable domain, remainder taken from reference TRBV7-8 and TRBJ1-5, is GAGVSQSPRYKVAKRGQDVALRCDPISGHVSLFWYQQALGQGPEFLTYFQNEAQLDKSGLPSDRFFAERPEGSVSTLKIQRTQQEDSAVYLCASSQREGGAQPQHFGDGTRLSIL.

The V call is TRBV20-1, the J call TRBJ1-1; a possible D gene is TRBD1 (5 bases). The CDR3 length is 15 residues. CDR1 and CDR2 (germline): DFQATT, SNEGSKA (reference sequence). Trimming shortened V by 3 bases and J by 1 base, and 15 bases separated the two germline ends. The CDR3 here is CSASLSVTANTEAFF. The CDR3 region has the DNA TGCAGTGCTAGTCTCAGTGTGACAGCGAACACTGAAGCTTTCTTT.

This clonotype was seen more than once but under ten times. This chain uses TRBV7-9 with TRBJ2-2; D may be TRBD1 (5 bases). The CDR3 has 14 amino acids. CDR1 and CDR2 (germline): SEHNR, FQNEAQ (reference sequence). Trimming left V 5 bases short and J 3 bases short, with 10 bases between. The CDR3, as DNA: TGTGCCAGCAGCCCTAGGACATACACCGGGGAGCTGTTTTTT. It encodes CASSPRTYTGELFF.

The chain links TRBV20-1 to TRBJ1-3, with 8 bases fitting TRBD1. The J segment lost 2 bases and the V segment lost 7 bases, leaving 13 bases of the junction unmatched. This CDR3 has 16 residues. Germline V CDR1 and CDR2: DFQATT, SNEGSKA (reference sequence). CDR3 DNA: TGCAGTGGTCTAGGAGGACAGGGAGTCGCTGGAAACACCATATATTTT. This gives the protein CSGLGGQGVAGNTIYF.

Comments on this clonotype: This could be a read error, since a much larger clone is one nucleotide away. The genes are TRBV12-3 or TRBV12-4 and TRBJ1-4; 7 positions match TRBD1. The length of the CDR3 is 18 residues. The CDR3 sequence is CASSRGQVKLATNEELFF. The CDR3 coding sequence is TGTGCCAGCAGCCGCGGACAGGTGAAGCTTGCAACTAATGAAGAACTGTTTTTT.

This clonotype showed up many times. The genes are TRBV7-2 and TRBJ2-1; 9 positions agree with TRBD2. V was clipped by 0 bases and J by 8 bases; unmatched bases: 5. This CDR3 spans 15 amino acids. The germline CDR1 and CDR2 sequences are SGHTA and FQGNSA. The CDR3 sequence: CASSLAPSGIDEQFF. CDR3 bases: TGTGCCAGCAGCTTAGCGCCTAGCGGGATCGATGAGCAGTTCTTC.

This clonotype came up many times. J is TRBJ2-5 and V is TRBV7-2; D remains unclear. CDR1 and CDR2 from the germline V gene are SGHTA and FQGNSA. The CDR3 consists of 13 residues. The V and J ends lost 1 base and 5 bases respectively, with 8 bases between them. The CDR3 protein is CASSLGLWETQYF. For the CDR3, the DNA is TGTGCCAGCAGCTTAGGTTTGTGGGAGACCCAGTACTTC.

This clonotype has ten or more counts. J is TRBJ2-7 and V is TRBV7-2; 7 bases agree with TRBD1. The CDR3 is 15 residues long. Looked up from germline, CDR1 is SGHTA and CDR2 is FQGNSA. The junction had 8 bases not matched to a gene; V was cut back by 6 bases and J by 0 bases. The CDR3 sequence is CASRSPRGSSYEQYF. As DNA, the CDR3 is TGTGCCAGCAGGTCCCCCAGGGGGAGCTCCTACGAGCAGTACTTC.

This clonotype was counted at least ten times. The gene calls are TRBV12-3 or TRBV12-4 and TRBJ1-5; D uncertain. V gave up 0 bases and J gave up 6 bases, with 6 bases separating them. The CDR3 totals 13 residues. CDR3 sequence: CASSLADSQPQHF. For the CDR3, the DNA is TGTGCCAGCAGTTTAGCCGATAGTCAGCCCCAGCATTTT.

This clonotype was seen ten or more times. The J gene is TRBJ2-7, the V gene TRBV2; D may be TRBD2 (5 bases). Per germline, CDR1 SNHLY and CDR2 FYNNEI. CDR3 size: 12 residues. The V end was cut by 7 bases, the J end by 2 bases, with 9 bases between. The DNA of the CDR3 is TGTGCCAGCAACGGGGATACCTACGAGCAGTACTTC. It codes for CASNGDTYEQYF.

This clonotype was observed many times. The CDR3 DNA reads TGTGCCAGCAGCACGGGGGTCGGGGCCAACACAGATACGCAGTATTTT. Its translation is CASSTGVGANTDTQYF. The chain links TRBV7-8 to TRBJ2-3; perhaps TRBD2 as D (6 bases). Germline CDR1 SGHVS, CDR2 FQNEAQ. With 5 bases removed from V and 2 bases from J, the gap between germline ends came to 17 bases. This CDR3 region has 16 residues.

At least ten counts were recorded for this clonotype. The chain joins TRBV19 to TRBJ1-1; D might be TRBD1 (6 bases). The CDR3 length is 17 residues. Trimming took 3 bases from V and 1 from J, leaving 18 bases between them. Looked up from germline, CDR1 is LNHDA and CDR2 is SQIVND (reference sequence). CDR3 bases: TGTGCCAGTAGTATGAACAGGGTCCCAGGTCAGAACACTGAAGCTTTCTTT. Translating it yields CASSMNRVPGQNTEAFF. The full variable domain, completed using reference TRBV19 and TRBJ1-1, is DGGITQSPKYLFRKEGQNVTLSCEQNLNHDAMYWYRQDPGQGLRLIYYSQIVNDFQKGDIAEGYSVSREKKESFPLTVTSAQKNPTAFYLCASSMNRVPGQNTEAFFGQGTRLTVV.

This clonotype has a count of ten or more. The rearrangement links TRBV5-5 to TRBJ1-2; D is possibly TRBD1 (5 bases). This CDR3 has 13 amino acids. V was cut by 4 bases and J by 7 bases, with 14 bases left in between. Germline V gives CDR1 SGHKS, CDR2 YYEKEE (reference sequence). The CDR3 loop reads CASSLDTPAGYTF. CDR3 coding DNA: TGTGCCAGCAGCCTGGACACCCCCGCTGGCTACACCTTC.

This sequence joins TRBV29-1 and TRBJ1-2; 12 bases are a match to TRBD1. V gave up 6 bases and J gave up 8 bases; unmatched junction bases: 16. The CDR3 has 16 residues. The germline CDR1 and CDR2 sequences are SQVTM and ANQGSEA. In nucleotides, the CDR3 is TGCAGCGTCCACAAAGCCGCGGGACAGGGGGCAGCCGGCTACACCTTC. This encodes CSVHKAAGQGAAGYTF.

This clonotype has at least ten counts. The V and J genes are TRBV7-2 and TRBJ2-3, with D hard to call. V was cut by 5 bases and J by 0 bases, with 12 bases left in between. The CDR3 totals 15 residues. Germline CDR1 and CDR2: SGHTA and FQGNSA. In nucleotides, the CDR3 is TGTGCCAGCAGCCCTGGAGAAGTGAGCACAGATACGCAGTATTTT. It encodes CASSPGEVSTDTQYF.

The table lists this clonotype with many counts. The J gene is TRBJ2-5, the V gene TRBV20-1; TRBD1 is a possible D gene (6 bases). From germline, CDR1 is DFQATT and CDR2 SNEGSKA (reference sequence). CDR3 size: 14 residues. V lost 3 bases, J lost 1 base, and 12 bases lay in between. The CDR3 spells CSARRPDSQETQYF. CDR3 sequence (DNA): TGCAGTGCTAGGCGCCCGGACAGCCAAGAGACCCAGTACTTC.